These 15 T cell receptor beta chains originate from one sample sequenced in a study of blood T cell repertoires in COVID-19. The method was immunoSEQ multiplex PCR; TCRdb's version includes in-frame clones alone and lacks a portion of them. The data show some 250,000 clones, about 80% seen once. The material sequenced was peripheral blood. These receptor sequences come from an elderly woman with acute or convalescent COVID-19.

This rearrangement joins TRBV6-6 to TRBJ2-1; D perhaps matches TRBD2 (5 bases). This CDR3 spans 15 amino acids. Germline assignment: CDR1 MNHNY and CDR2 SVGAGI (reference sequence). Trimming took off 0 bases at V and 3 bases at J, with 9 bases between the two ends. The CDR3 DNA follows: TGTGCCAGCAGTTACTCTTCCGGGAACTACAATGAGCAGTTCTTC. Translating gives CASSYSSGNYNEQFF.

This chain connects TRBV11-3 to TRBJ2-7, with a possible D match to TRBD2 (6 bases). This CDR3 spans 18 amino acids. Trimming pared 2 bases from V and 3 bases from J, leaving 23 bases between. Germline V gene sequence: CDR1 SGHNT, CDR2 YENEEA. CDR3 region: CASSLPPLLGRDFYEQYF. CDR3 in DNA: TGTGCCAGCAGCTTACCCCCCCTATTAGGGCGGGACTTCTACGAGCAGTACTTC.

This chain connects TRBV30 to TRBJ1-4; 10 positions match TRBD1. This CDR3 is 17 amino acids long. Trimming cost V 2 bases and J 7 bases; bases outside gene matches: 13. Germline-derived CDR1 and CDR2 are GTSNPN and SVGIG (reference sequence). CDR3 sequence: CAWSRPVRGQGTEKLFF. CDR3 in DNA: TGTGCCTGGAGTAGACCTGTAAGGGGACAGGGGACTGAAAAACTGTTTTTT.

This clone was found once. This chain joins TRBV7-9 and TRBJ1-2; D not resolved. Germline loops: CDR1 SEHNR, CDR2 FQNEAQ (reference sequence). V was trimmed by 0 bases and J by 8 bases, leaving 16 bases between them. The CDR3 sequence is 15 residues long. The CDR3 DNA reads TGTGCCAGCAGCTTAGCACCAGCCGGCACGGGGGGCTACACCTTC. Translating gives CASSLAPAGTGGYTF.

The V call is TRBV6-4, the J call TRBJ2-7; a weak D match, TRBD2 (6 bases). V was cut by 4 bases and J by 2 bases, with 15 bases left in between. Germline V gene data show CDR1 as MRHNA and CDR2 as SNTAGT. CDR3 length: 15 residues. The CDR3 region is CASSVELGSPYEQYF. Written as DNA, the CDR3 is TGTGCCAGCAGTGTTGAACTCGGGAGTCCCTACGAGCAGTACTTC.

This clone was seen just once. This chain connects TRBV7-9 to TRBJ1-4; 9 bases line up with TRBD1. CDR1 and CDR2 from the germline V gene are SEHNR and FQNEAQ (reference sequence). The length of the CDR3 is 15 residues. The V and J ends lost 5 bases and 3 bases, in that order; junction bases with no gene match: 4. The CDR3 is CASSPGTGSNEKLFF. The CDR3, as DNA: TGTGCCAGCAGCCCGGGGACAGGGTCTAATGAAAAACTGTTTTTT.

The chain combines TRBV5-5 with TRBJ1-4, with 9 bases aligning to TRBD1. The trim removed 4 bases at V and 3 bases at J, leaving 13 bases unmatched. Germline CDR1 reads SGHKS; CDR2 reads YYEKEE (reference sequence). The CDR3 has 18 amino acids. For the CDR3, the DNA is TGTGCCAGCAGCCCCGGACAGGGGCCCCTTGCACCTAATGAAAAACTGTTTTTT. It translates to CASSPGQGPLAPNEKLFF.

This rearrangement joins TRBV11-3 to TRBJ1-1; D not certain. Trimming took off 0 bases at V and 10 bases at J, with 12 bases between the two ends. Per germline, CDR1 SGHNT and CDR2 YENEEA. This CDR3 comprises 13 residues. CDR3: CASSLDLYGGAFF. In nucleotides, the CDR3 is TGTGCCAGCAGCTTAGATCTTTATGGCGGAGCTTTCTTT.

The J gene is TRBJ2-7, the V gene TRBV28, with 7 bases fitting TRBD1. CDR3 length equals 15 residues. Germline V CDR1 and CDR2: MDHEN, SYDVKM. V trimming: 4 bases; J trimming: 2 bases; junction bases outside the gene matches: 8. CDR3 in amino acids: CASSSGTVNPYEQYF. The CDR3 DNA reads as TGTGCCAGCAGTTCCGGGACAGTTAATCCCTACGAGCAGTACTTC.

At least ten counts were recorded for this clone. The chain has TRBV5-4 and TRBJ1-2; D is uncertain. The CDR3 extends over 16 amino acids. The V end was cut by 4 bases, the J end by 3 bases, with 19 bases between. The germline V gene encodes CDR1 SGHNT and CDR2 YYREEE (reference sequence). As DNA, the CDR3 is TGTGCCAGCAGCCCGCCCCCACCGGGGTTGGACTATGGCTACACCTTC. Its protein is CASSPPPPGLDYGYTF. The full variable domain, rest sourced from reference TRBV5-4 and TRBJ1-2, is ETGVTQSPTHLIKTRGQQVTLRCSSQSGHNTVSWYQQALGQGPQFIFQYYREEENGRGNFPPRFSGLQFPNYSSELNVNALELDDSALYLCASSPPPPGLDYGYTFGSGTRLTVV.

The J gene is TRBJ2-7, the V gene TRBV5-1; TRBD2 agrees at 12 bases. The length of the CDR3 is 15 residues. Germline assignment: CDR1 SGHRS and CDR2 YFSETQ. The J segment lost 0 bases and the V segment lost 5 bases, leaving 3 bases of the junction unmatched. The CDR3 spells CASRTSGGSSYEQYF. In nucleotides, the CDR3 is TGCGCCAGCAGGACTAGCGGGGGTAGCTCCTACGAGCAGTACTTC.

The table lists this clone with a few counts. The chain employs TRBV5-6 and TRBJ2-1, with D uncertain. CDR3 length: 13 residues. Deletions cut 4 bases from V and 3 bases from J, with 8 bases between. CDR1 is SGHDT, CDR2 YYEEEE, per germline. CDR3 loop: CASSPHVYNEQFF. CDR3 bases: TGTGCCAGCAGCCCACACGTCTACAATGAGCAGTTCTTC.

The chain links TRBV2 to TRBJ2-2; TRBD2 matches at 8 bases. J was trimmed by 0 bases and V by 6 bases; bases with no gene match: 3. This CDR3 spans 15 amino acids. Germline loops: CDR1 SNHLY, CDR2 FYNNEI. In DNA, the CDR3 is TGTGCCAGCAGCGCGGGACTAGCGAACACCGGGGAGCTGTTTTTT. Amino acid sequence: CASSAGLANTGELFF.

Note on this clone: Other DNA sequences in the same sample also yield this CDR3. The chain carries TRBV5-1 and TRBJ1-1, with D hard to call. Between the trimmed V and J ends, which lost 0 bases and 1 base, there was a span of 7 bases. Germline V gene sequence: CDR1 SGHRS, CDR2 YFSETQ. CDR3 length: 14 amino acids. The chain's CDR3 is CASSLGQKNTEAFF. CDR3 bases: TGCGCCAGCAGCTTGGGTCAGAAGAACACTGAAGCTTTCTTT.

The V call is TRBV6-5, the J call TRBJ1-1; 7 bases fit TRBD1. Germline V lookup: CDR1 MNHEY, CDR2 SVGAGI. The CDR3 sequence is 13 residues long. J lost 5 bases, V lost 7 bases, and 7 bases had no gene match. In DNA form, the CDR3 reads TGTGCCAGCAAGGACAGGCTGAGAACTGAAGCTTTCTTT. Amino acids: CASKDRLRTEAFF.